The following is a T cell receptor beta chain sequence with its context. Template: tumor biopsy or peripheral blood genomic DNA, roughly 600-6,004 ng per sample. The sample belongs to a study of T cells in tumors after PD-1 blockade. About the research overall: A subset received ongoing vismodegib 150 mg daily alongside anti-PD-1 therapy.

Generated by immunoSEQ multiplex PCR, the TCRdb table keeps only in-frame clones and is missing some. The sample shows under 6,500 clones, approximately 80% of them seen only once. The source was PBMCs, collected after anti-PD-1 therapy. The TCR sequence derives from a human donor with advanced basal cell or squamous cell carcinoma (not recorded which).

CDR3 sequence (DNA): TGTGCCAGCATCGGCCCGGGACGCTCCTACGAGCAGTACTTC. Encoded protein: CASIGPGRSYEQYF. The chain employs TRBV2 and TRBJ2-7; either TRBD1 or TRBD2 may fit D (5 bases each). Germline V lookup: CDR1 SNHLY, CDR2 FYNNEI. The CDR3 sequence is 14 residues long. Trimming cost V 7 bases and J 0 bases, with 13 bases left between them.